The 21 T cell receptor beta chains given below trace back to one sample, sequenced in a study of cytomegalovirus exposure and HLA in healthy donors. The PCR employed 60 Vbeta primers together with 13 Jbeta primers. The method was immunoSEQ multiplex PCR; TCRdb's version includes in-frame clones alone and lacks a portion of them. Of about 160,000 clones in the sample, 70% to 85% are singletons; the top ten hold approximately 1.5%. The source material was PBMCs. These receptors all stem from a male donor in good health and CMV-seronegative.

This sequence joins TRBV6-5 and TRBJ1-2; D remains unclear. Per the germline V gene, CDR1 is MNHEY and CDR2 is SVGAGI. Trimming took off 5 bases at V and 4 bases at J, with 14 bases between the two ends. The CDR3 extends over 14 amino acids. CDR3 protein: CASSNSPVSYGYTF. CDR3 DNA: TGTGCCAGCAGTAATAGTCCCGTGAGCTATGGCTACACCTTC.

Note on this clone: At the DNA level, this CDR3 is encoded by other sequences in the same sample as well. The chain joins TRBV5-5 to TRBJ1-5; D remains ambiguous. With 5 bases removed from V and 5 bases from J, the gap between germline ends came to 11 bases. The germline V gene has CDR1 SGHKS and CDR2 YYEKEE (reference sequence). CDR3 length equals 13 residues. The CDR3 DNA sequence: TGTGCCAGCAGTCGGCAGGATGATCAGCCCCAGCATTTT. It codes for CASSRQDDQPQHF.

CDR3: CASSQMVRQGEQPQHF. CDR3 DNA sequence: TGTGCCAGCAGTCAAATGGTGAGACAAGGGGAACAGCCCCAGCATTTT. The V and J genes are TRBV25-1 and TRBJ1-5; possibly TRBD1 for D (5 bases). With 5 bases removed from V and 7 bases from J, the gap between germline ends came to 21 bases. The CDR3 runs 16 residues. Looked up from germline, CDR1 is MGHDK and CDR2 is SYGVNS.

CDR3 in amino acids: CASSQSREGADYTEAFF. As DNA, the CDR3 is TGCGCCAGCAGTCAATCCCGGGAGGGGGCGGATTACACTGAAGCTTTCTTT. The chain carries TRBV23-1 and TRBJ1-1, with TRBD1 identical over 7 bases. TRBV23-1 is placed among ORFs of uncertain function. The CDR3 sequence is 17 residues long. With 0 bases clipped from V and 3 bases from J, the junction kept 10 bases outside the gene matches.

This chain links TRBV7-2 with TRBJ2-3, with 11 bases fitting TRBD2. Germline CDR1 SGHTA, CDR2 FQGNSA. The V gene end was trimmed by 2 bases and the J gene end by 3 bases; junction bases not matched to a gene: 1. The CDR3 totals 15 residues. Here the CDR3 reads CASSLTSGGTDTQYF. The CDR3 nucleotides are TGTGCCAGCAGCTTAACTAGCGGGGGAACAGATACGCAGTATTTT.

V gene TRBV28 combines with J gene TRBJ2-2; 10 bases fit TRBD1. Per the germline V gene, CDR1 is MDHEN and CDR2 is SYDVKM. Trimming at V came to 2 bases and at J to 2 bases, leaving 8 bases not matched to a gene. This CDR3 comprises 18 residues. CDR3 sequence (DNA): TGTGCCAGCAGTTTAAGGACAGGGGGAAGGGTTAACACCGGGGAGCTGTTTTTT. Residues: CASSLRTGGRVNTGELFF.

This chain connects TRBV27 to TRBJ2-7; a possible D gene is TRBD2 (7 bases). CDR3 size: 16 residues. Per the germline V gene, CDR1 is MNHEY and CDR2 is SMNVEV (reference sequence). V gave up 8 bases and J gave up 0 bases, with 20 bases separating them. The CDR3 reads CASARGGAASSYEQYF. DNA of the CDR3: TGTGCCAGCGCAAGGGGGGGGGCAGCGAGCTCCTACGAGCAGTACTTC.

This chain connects TRBV4-3 to TRBJ1-2; 7 bases align to TRBD1. V was pared by 1 base and J by 8 bases, with 7 bases of the junction left unmatched. The germline CDR1 and CDR2 sequences are LGHNA and YSLEER. The CDR3 extends over 14 amino acids. The CDR3 loop is CASSQVGQETGYTF. In DNA, the CDR3 is TGCGCCAGCAGCCAAGTAGGACAGGAGACCGGCTACACCTTC.

The chain links TRBV7-3 to TRBJ1-1; 8 bases fit TRBD1. V lost 5 bases to trimming and J lost 5 bases; unmatched junction nucleotides: 4. The CDR3 is made up of 13 amino acids. The germline V gene has CDR1 SGHTA and CDR2 FQGTGA. The CDR3 DNA follows: TGTGCCAGCAGCCTCGGACAGGGAACTGAAGCTTTCTTT. This encodes CASSLGQGTEAFF.

This rearrangement joins TRBV14 to TRBJ1-1; 7 nucleotides line up with TRBD1. The CDR3 length is 15 residues. Germline CDR1 and CDR2: SGHDN and FVKESK. Trimming at V came to 0 bases and at J to 2 bases, leaving 3 bases not matched to a gene. The CDR3 reads CASSQDGTANTEAFF. CDR3 in DNA: TGTGCCAGCAGCCAAGACGGGACAGCAAACACTGAAGCTTTCTTT. Based on the CDR3 plus reference TRBV14 and TRBJ1-1, the full variable domain is EAGVTQFPSHSVIEKGQTVTLRCDPISGHDNLYWYRRVMGKEIKFLLHFVKESKQDESGMPNNRFLAERTGGTYSTLKVQPAELEDSGVYFCASSQDGTANTEAFFGQGTRLTVV.

This clone was recorded a few times. The J gene is TRBJ2-7, the V gene TRBV6-1; maybe TRBD2 (7 bases). The CDR3 extends over 15 amino acids. Germline values: CDR1 MNHNS, CDR2 SASEGT. The V end lost 4 bases, the J end lost 1 base, and 14 bases lay between the germline ends. DNA of the CDR3: TGTGCCAGCAGTGTGGGGGGGCTACAATCCTACGAGCAGTACTTC. As protein: CASSVGGLQSYEQYF.

The CDR3 reads CASSRGGIWTEAFF. The CDR3 DNA is TGTGCCAGCAGCCGTGGCGGGATATGGACTGAAGCTTTCTTT. The chain links TRBV13 to TRBJ1-1; D is undetermined. The germline gives CDR1 PRHDT, CDR2 FYEKMQ (reference sequence). The CDR3 sequence is 14 residues long. V lost 5 bases, J lost 5 bases, and 15 bases lay in between. Combining the CDR3 with reference TRBV13 and TRBJ1-1 gives the whole variable domain AAGVIQSPRHLIKEKRETATLKCYPIPRHDTVYWYQQGPGQDPQFLISFYEKMQSDKGSIPDRFSAQQFSDYHSELNMSSLELGDSALYFCASSRGGIWTEAFFGQGTRLTVV.

The chain combines TRBV6-5 with TRBJ2-7; D not certain. The V and J ends lost 0 bases and 5 bases respectively, with 11 bases between them. CDR1 is MNHEY, CDR2 SVGAGI, per germline. This CDR3 has 14 residues. The DNA of the CDR3 is TGTGCCAGCAGTTACTCGAGTGGGCCAAACGAGCAGTACTTC. It codes for CASSYSSGPNEQYF.

The rearrangement joins TRBV7-2 to TRBJ2-3; 7 bases are a match to TRBD2. Trimming removed 1 base from V and 0 bases from J; junction bases left unmatched: 13. CDR1 is SGHTA, CDR2 FQGNSA, per germline. The CDR3 length is 19 residues. Here the CDR3 DNA reads TGTGCCAGCAGCTTAGGAGGGCGGGGGTCCACTCCTAGCACAGATACGCAGTATTTT. Its translation is CASSLGGRGSTPSTDTQYF.

This clone was seen once. The chain joins TRBV5-1 to TRBJ2-3, with TRBD2 matching 14 bases. Germline values: CDR1 SGHRS, CDR2 YFSETQ. This CDR3 is 15 amino acids long. J lost 4 bases, V lost 4 bases, and 2 bases had no gene match. DNA of the CDR3: TGCGCCAGCAGCACGGGACTAGCGGGAGCAGATACGCAGTATTTT. The encoded protein is CASSTGLAGADTQYF. The full variable domain, rest sourced from reference TRBV5-1 and TRBJ2-3, is KAGVTQTPRYLIKTRGQQVTLSCSPISGHRSVSWYQQTPGQGLQFLFEYFSETQRNKGNFPGRFSGRQFSNSRSEMNVSTLELGDSALYLCASSTGLAGADTQYFGPGTRLTVL.

This clone was recorded once. The V call is TRBV2, the J call TRBJ1-6; tentative D call: TRBD1 (6 bases). CDR1 and CDR2 (germline): SNHLY, FYNNEI. This CDR3 region has 15 residues. Trimming removed 4 bases at V and 6 bases at J, with 13 bases between. The CDR3 sequence is CASSAPTGVNSPLHF. DNA for the CDR3: TGTGCCAGCAGTGCACCGACAGGAGTTAATTCACCCCTCCACTTT.

This clone was counted a single time. V is TRBV7-2 and J is TRBJ2-3, with no clear D. The germline V gene encodes CDR1 SGHTA and CDR2 FQGNSA. There are 15 residues in the CDR3. Trimming shortened V by 1 base and J by 5 bases, and 13 bases separated the two germline ends. The CDR3 reads CASSLGSPPGDTQYF. CDR3 in DNA: TGTGCCAGCAGCTTAGGCAGCCCGCCAGGAGATACGCAGTATTTT. The variable domain in full, with the rest retrieved from reference TRBV7-2 and TRBJ2-3, is GAGVSQSPSNKVTEKGKDVELRCDPISGHTALYWYRQSLGQGLEFLIYFQGNSAPDKSGLPSDRFSAERTGGSVSTLTIQRTQQEDSAVYLCASSLGSPPGDTQYFGPGTRLTVL.

This clone came up a few times. The rearrangement uses TRBV28 and TRBJ2-7; 10 bases match TRBD2. V gave up 5 bases and J gave up 8 bases; unmatched junction bases: 12. The germline V gene encodes CDR1 MDHEN and CDR2 SYDVKM. The CDR3 has 15 amino acids. As DNA, the CDR3 is TGTGCCAGCAGTCCCGGACTAGCGGATCCTACGAAGCAGTACTTC. Translated: CASSPGLADPTKQYF.

This chain links TRBV27 with TRBJ2-7, with 7 bases aligning to TRBD1. Germline assignment: CDR1 MNHEY and CDR2 SMNVEV (reference sequence). V was clipped by 4 bases and J by 5 bases; unmatched bases: 8. This CDR3 region has 14 residues. The CDR3, as DNA: TGTGCCAGCAGTTCCCGACAGGGTGCCCACGAGCAGTACTTC. Encoded protein: CASSSRQGAHEQYF.

The rearrangement links TRBV28 to TRBJ2-1, with D perhaps matching TRBD2 (5 bases). The CDR3 is made up of 16 amino acids. Germline values: CDR1 MDHEN, CDR2 SYDVKM. V dropped 5 bases and J dropped 0 bases, with 14 bases sitting between them. In DNA, the CDR3 is TGTGCCAGCAGTACTAGAGGCAGAGACTCCTACAATGAGCAGTTCTTC. Amino acid sequence: CASSTRGRDSYNEQFF.

The chain has TRBV13 and TRBJ1-5; D call uncertain. CDR3 size: 14 residues. V lost 0 bases and J 3 bases, leaving 6 bases between the germline ends. Per germline, CDR1 PRHDT and CDR2 FYEKMQ (reference sequence). The CDR3 protein is CASSLGASNQPQHF. Written as DNA, the CDR3 is TGTGCCAGCAGCTTAGGGGCCTCCAATCAGCCCCAGCATTTT.